This T cell receptor (beta chain) originates from a study of blood T cell repertoires in COVID-19. Looking at the study overall: Both acute and convalescent COVID-19 samples were obtained from the United States, Italy and Spain.

The table came from immunoSEQ multiplex PCR; TCRdb's copy has only in-frame clones and leaves some out. The data hold some 99,000 clones, with roughly 80% observed a single time. Trimming pared 0 bases from V and 7 bases from J, leaving 10 bases between. Germline V CDR1 and CDR2: MRHNA, SNTAGT. The CDR3 consists of 14 residues. This chain uses TRBV6-4 with TRBJ2-1; D may be TRBD1 (5 bases). The TCR comes from an elderly woman with acute or convalescent COVID-19. The sequenced sample consisted of peripheral blood. CDR3 sequence reads: CASSDSRQSNEQFF. The CDR3 coding sequence is TGTGCCAGCAGTGACTCGAGACAGTCGAATGAGCAGTTCTTC.